This TCR beta chain comes out of a study of blood T cell repertoires in COVID-19. Profiled with immunoSEQ multiplex PCR; TCRdb holds only in-frame clones, not every one. The repertoire includes around 260,000 clones, around 90% of them detected once, and about 0.65% sits in the top ten. Trimming stripped 7 bases from V and 5 bases from J, with 18 bases between. Germline V CDR1 and CDR2: SNHLY, FYNNEI. The CDR3 length is 14 residues. The chain employs TRBV2 and TRBJ2-7; tentative D call: TRBD1 (7 bases). Sequenced material: peripheral blood. The TCR comes from a human donor in a cohort sampled during active COVID-19. The CDR3 sequence: CASTSSGGSHEQYF. In DNA, the CDR3 is TGTGCCAGCACGTCATCAGGGGGGTCCCACGAGCAGTACTTC.